This TCR beta chain was sequenced in a study of long-term antiretroviral therapy in people with HIV. Germline CDR1 LNHDA, CDR2 SQIVND (reference sequence). The junction had 10 bases not matched to a gene; V was cut back by 10 bases and J by 5 bases. This CDR3 is built from 13 residues. With survey level as its setting, the immunoSEQ assay was v3.0. Sequencing was performed with immunoSEQ multiplex PCR; in TCRdb, only in-frame clones are kept and a portion is missing. The repertoire holds approximately 29,000 clones, with over 85% as singletons. The sample here was unsorted PBMCs, taken 6.2 years after starting antiretroviral therapy. The chain employs TRBV19 and TRBJ2-7; 8 bases map to TRBD1. This sequence was found in a man aged 35-49 years with HIV. The DNA for the CDR3 is TGTGCCACTTCCTCAGGGGGCGGCAACGAGCAGTACTTC. This gives the protein CATSSGGGNEQYF.